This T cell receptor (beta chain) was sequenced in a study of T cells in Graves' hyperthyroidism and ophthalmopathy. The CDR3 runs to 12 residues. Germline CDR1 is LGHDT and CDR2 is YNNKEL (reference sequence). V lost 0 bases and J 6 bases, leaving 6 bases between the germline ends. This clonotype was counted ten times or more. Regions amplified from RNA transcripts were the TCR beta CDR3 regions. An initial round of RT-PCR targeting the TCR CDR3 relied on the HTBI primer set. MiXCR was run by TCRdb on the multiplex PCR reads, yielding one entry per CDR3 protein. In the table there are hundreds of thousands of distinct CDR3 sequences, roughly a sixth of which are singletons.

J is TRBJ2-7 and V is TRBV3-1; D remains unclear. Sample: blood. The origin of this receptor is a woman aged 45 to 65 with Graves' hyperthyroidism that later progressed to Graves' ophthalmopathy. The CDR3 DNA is TGTGCCAGCAGCCAAGACAGATCCGAGCAGTACTTC. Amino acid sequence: CASSQDRSEQYF.